The 7 T cell receptor beta chains below come from one sample, sequenced in a study of T cell responses to AZD1222 COVID-19 vaccine. Sequenced by immunoSEQ multiplex PCR; TCRdb stores in-frame clones only, minus some. The table lists about 130,000 clones, about 93% of them singletons. The sequencing here drew on peripheral blood, taken 28 days after the second AZD1222 dose. The receptors derive from an adult who received the AZD1222 COVID-19 vaccine.

The chain joins TRBV28 to TRBJ1-5; D is unclear. Trimming stripped 6 bases from V and 0 bases from J, with 15 bases between. In germline, CDR1 is MDHEN, CDR2 SYDVKM. This CDR3 contains 16 residues. CDR3 in amino acids: CASRRTENYSNQPQHF. The CDR3 DNA is TGTGCCAGCAGAAGGACCGAGAACTATAGCAATCAGCCCCAGCATTTT. The full variable domain, completed using reference TRBV28 and TRBJ1-5, is DVKVTQSSRYLVKRTGEKVFLECVQDMDHENMFWYRQDPGLGLRLIYFSYDVKMKEKGDIPEGYSVSREKKERFSLILESASTNQTSMYLCASRRTENYSNQPQHFGDGTRLSIL.

The chain uses TRBV2 and TRBJ2-7; D possibly corresponds to TRBD2 (5 bases). The CDR3 runs to 13 residues. The germline V gene has CDR1 SNHLY and CDR2 FYNNEI. Trimming took off 7 bases at V and 3 bases at J, with 13 bases between the two ends. Here the CDR3 DNA reads TGTGCCAGCAACAGCGGAGAACTCTACGAGCAGTACTTC. Translation: CASNSGELYEQYF.

This chain uses TRBV6-5 with TRBJ2-2; D gene uncertain. V lost 6 bases, J lost 2 bases, and 7 bases lay in between. Germline CDR1 reads MNHEY; CDR2 reads SVGAGI. The CDR3 contains 13 residues. The CDR3 loop reads CASSDDNTGELFF. CDR3 in DNA: TGTGCCAGCAGCGACGACAACACCGGGGAGCTGTTTTTT.

V and J are TRBV21-1 and TRBJ1-6; TRBD1 was called by the table and not checked on the DNA. TRBV21-1 is an annotated pseudogene. This CDR3 is 11 amino acids long. The CDR3 bases are TGTGCCAGCCTTAGGGGTTCACCCCTCCACTTT. Amino acid sequence: CASLRGSPLHF.

On this clone: The same CDR3 is also encoded by other DNA sequences in this sample. The chain couples TRBV28 to TRBJ2-2, with D unclear. The CDR3 spans 14 residues. Trimming stripped 3 bases from V and 2 bases from J, with 7 bases between. Germline CDR1 reads MDHEN; CDR2 reads SYDVKM. CDR3 sequence (DNA): TGTGCCAGCAGTTTGGCCGGAAACACCGGGGAGCTGTTTTTT. It yields the protein CASSLAGNTGELFF.

The rearrangement uses TRBV19 and TRBJ1-6; TRBD1 might be the D (6 bases). The CDR3 runs 13 residues. Trimming cost V 3 bases and J 13 bases, with 13 bases left between them. Germline V gives CDR1 LNHDA, CDR2 SQIVND (reference sequence). The CDR3 region is CASSMTGSDPLHF. The CDR3 nucleotides read TGTGCCAGTAGTATGACAGGCAGCGATCCCCTCCACTTT.

The chain uses TRBV18 and TRBJ1-2, with D unresolved. This CDR3 comprises 15 residues. V was pared by 2 bases and J by 7 bases, with 17 bases between. CDR1 and CDR2 (germline): KGHSH, LQKENI. The CDR3 bases are TGTGCCAGCTCACCAGATACGACATCTGTCTCTGGCTACACCTTC. It codes for CASSPDTTSVSGYTF. The whole variable domain, remainder taken from reference TRBV18 and TRBJ1-2, is NAGVMQNPRHLVRRRGQEARLRCSPMKGHSHVYWYRQLPEEGLKFMVYLQKENIIDESGMPKERFSAEFPKEGPSILRIQQVVRGDSAAYFCASSPDTTSVSGYTFGSGTRLTVV.